The source of this T cell receptor beta chain is a study of vaccination effects on CD4 cells after COVID-19 (dated by TCRdb to between 2021 and 2024). With regard to the full study: The ViraFEST assay stimulated PBMC with viral peptide pools and then used TCR sequencing to identify antigen-specific CD4+ T cell clonotypes by expansion. After vaccination, three convalescent patients were sampled both early (day +14) and late (day +241, +227, +161 respectively). Across the study, the median time from the second dose to post-vaccine sampling was 72 days (range 14 to 241). About 2.1 million PBMC per well were cultured in IMDM with around 5.3% human AB serum, 10 IU/ml IL-2 and gentamicin, plus 10 ug/ml peptides. In both COVID-19 convalescent patients and infection-naive vaccine recipients, the study compared SARS-CoV-2 spike-specific CD4+ TCR repertoires from before mRNA vaccination with those from after it. A total of 10 COVID-19 convalescent patients and a few SARS-CoV-2-naive healthy vaccine recipients were included in the full study. Cultures from other donors in the study were sequenced with the Oncomine TCR Beta short-read assay on an Illumina iSeq 100. Overall results and qualifications from the work: Only a small number of convalescent patients were included, and no early post-infection timepoints were available, which limited the study. In convalescent patients, the post-vaccine spike-reactive repertoire consisted mainly of new vaccine-induced clones, largely distinct from infection-induced clones. At late post-vaccination timepoints, both infection-induced and vaccine-induced clones showed marked clonal contraction, consistent with waning T cell responses.

After less than 13 days of culture, CD4+ T cells were isolated with the EasySep CD4+ T cell isolation kit. Convalescent patients had PCR-confirmed SARS-CoV-2 infection between March and December 2020, before Alpha, Beta and Delta variants emerged in the United States. Each participant received two doses of an mRNA SARS-CoV-2 vaccine, either BNT162b2 or mRNA-1273. On days 3 and 7, half of the culture medium was replaced with fresh IL-2-containing medium. Each peptide stimulation condition was cultured in triplicate wells unless otherwise noted. PBMC were separated from whole blood using Ficoll-Paque Plus gradient centrifugation and were then either cryopreserved at -140C or used fresh. The QIAamp micro DNA kit was used to extract genomic DNA from the cultured CD4+ T cells. From a lookup of the germline V gene, CDR1 and CDR2 are SGDLS and YYNGEE. V is cut by 2 bases and J by 4 bases, and the space between the germline ends is 9 bases. CDR3 length: 13 amino acids, cysteine to phenylalanine. Kept here is only the CDR3 DNA, which spans 39 bases and is read in frame from base 1.

Concerning this clone itself: Which antigen it targets is not known. No quality values exist for individual bases; no much larger clone is one base distant.

Library generation was performed with the immunoSEQ multiplex PCR assay. TCR beta CDR3 sequencing was performed on DNA from the cultured, isolated CD4+ T cells. In the authors' own workflow: Non-productive TCR sequences were removed, reads were trimmed to the CDR3 region, and CDR3s of at least 7 amino acids were retained. Antigen-specific clonotypes were identified using the MANAFEST web app by comparison of expansion in peptide wells against reference cultures. To be called positive, a clone needed expansion at FDR<0.05 compared with the reference and with all other wells, an odds ratio greater than 5, and a frequency greater than 0.1% in two replicate wells. A clonotype was defined as cross-reactive if the clonotype was significantly expanded both in SARS-CoV-2 spike wells and in at least one common cold coronavirus spike condition. CDR3 similarity was assessed by Levenshtein distance using the stringdist R package, and unrooted trees were constructed with ape in R 3.6.1. Held by TCRdb, this immuneACCESS table contains in-frame sequences only and omits some clones. Under half of the omission traces to an unresolved V gene where checked; the cause of the rest is unknown. Clone size and the V and J calls come from that table; the DNA yielded D and trimming. The sample table contains roughly 33,000 clones; only one count was recorded for about 68% of them. The ten largest clonotypes hold under 7.5% of the sample.

The sequence was collected from a human donor who had a prior SARS-CoV-2 infection. Specimen: CD4+ T cells from PBMCs cultured without peptide, collected after COVID-19 vaccination. The rearranged segments are TRBV9 and TRBJ2-5, with the D segment possibly TRBD1 or TRBD2, each aligning over 6 bases. In nucleotide form, the sequence is TGTGCCAGCAGCGTGCGGGACACAGAGACCCAGTACTTC. This encodes CASSVRDTETQYF.